This TCR beta chain was captured by sequencing in a study of identical twins. A universal primer site arose from template switching, and cDNA bore unique molecular identifiers. TCRdb fed the 5' RACE reads into MiXCR, producing one record per CDR3 protein. The repertoire holds approximately 470,000 distinct CDR3 sequences, with approximately 15% as singletons. These same records also appear under a second study, on yellow fever vaccine responses in identical twins.

The sequencing input was CD4+ T cells sorted from blood. The source of this sequence is a woman between 18 and 29 years old in good health.

DNA for the CDR3: TGCAGCGTTGGGGGGGGTCGCAGTAAAAACACTGAAGCTTTCTTT. Amino acid sequence: CSVGGGRSKNTEAFF. V and J are TRBV29-1 and TRBJ1-1; D perhaps matches TRBD1 (5 bases). CDR1 is SQVTM and CDR2 is ANQGSEA in the germline V gene. This CDR3 has 15 residues. Trimming stripped 4 bases from V and 2 bases from J, with 17 bases between.